The present TCR beta chain was sequenced within a study of neurological immune-mediated disorders (dated by TCRdb to the late 2010s). A note on the overall study: Among the approximately 35 multiple sclerosis patients, relapsing-remitting MS accounted for some 30 and secondary progressive MS accounted for 3. Of the 70 or so subjects in the cohort, some 15 were HAM/TSP patients, about 34 were multiple sclerosis patients, and some 20 were healthy controls. Longitudinal samples, technical triplicates and paired sorted CD4+ and CD8+ T-cell subsets, alongside PBMC samples, were included among the approximately 110 TCR-beta libraries. Peripheral blood TCR-beta repertoires from HTLV-I-associated myelopathy (HAM/TSP) patients, multiple sclerosis patients and healthy controls were compared by UMI-based sequencing. Study-wide findings and limitations: TCR clonal expansion was greatest in HAM/TSP patients and smallest in MS patients, who ranked below even healthy controls. Expanded clones from different subjects shared no identical CDR3 amino acid sequences, which suggests that TCR-beta repertoires were private in all groups. No clinical or MRI features were associated with the MS cluster, and the authors said that larger cohorts are needed. In phylogenetic analysis, the repertoires of 18 of 34 MS patients grouped into a cluster of related CDR3 sequences, which suggests a possible signature at the repertoire level.

The germline V gene yields SGHDT for CDR1 and YYEEEE for CDR2. The CDR3 runs 15 residues from the cysteine to the phenylalanine. This entry keeps only the CDR3 DNA: 45 bases, framed from base 1. V gives up 2 bases and J gives up 4 bases, and the segment between their germline ends measures 15 bases. At least ten counts were recorded for this clonotype. What antigen it recognizes has not been identified. Within one base of it there is no much larger clone, and no base qualities were kept. For unsorted PBMC libraries, 2 million PBMCs were used after storage in RNAlater at -80 degrees C until RNA extraction. Multiple sclerosis patients were enrolled in a US clinical protocol under which disease progression was evaluated by magnetic resonance imaging. PBMCs were separated from peripheral blood using Ficoll-Hypaque density gradient centrifugation and then cryopreserved in liquid nitrogen. cDNA was synthesized by template-switch 5'RACE using a primer carrying a 10-nucleotide random unique molecular identifier by which each TCR transcript was tagged. Every sequencing run covered 15-18 subjects and yielded more than 200 million TCR-beta sequences. The RNeasy kit was used to extract total RNA. TCR-beta VDJ regions were amplified with primers for the TCR constant region and the 5'RACE anchor, using the KAPA Real-time Library Amplification kit. A first PCR added sample indexes and Illumina adaptors, and a second PCR then raised library yield. The roughly 650 bp TCR product was size-selected on a 2% E-gel SizeSelection system after Ampure bead purification. Before pooling, library quality was assessed on a Bioanalyzer, concentration was determined with Qubit, and library quantification was performed with the Kapa Library Quantification kit. An Illumina HiSeq 2500 sequenced the libraries paired-end 2 x 150 bp. To increase sequence diversity, about 23-32% phiX was spiked into each library pool. Concerning the study's data processing: Quality-filtered reads were processed with the UMI-based MiGEC pipeline, which removed over 90% of raw TCR sequences during error correction. IMGT germline references were used for aligning VDJ genes, and each clonotype was defined as a unique CDR3 amino acid sequence together with its V-J genes. Clonal expansion, Shannon diversity, and CDR3 relatedness (CalcPairwiseDistances, ClusterSamples) were evaluated with VDJtools, and phylogenetic trees were built with CLCbio workbench. A clone was classed as expanded if it had 8 or more unique UMIs, a cutoff based on coefficient-of-variation modelling across technical triplicates. TCRdb reprocessed the public reads (quality trimming at Q25 with fastp, clone calling with MiXCR) and kept in-frame beta chains. Every CDR3 protein is listed once, alongside the most common genes and DNA of its rows. For this entry, the V and J calls and clone size follow TCRdb and not the study's own pipeline. In this sample the table shows tens of thousands of distinct CDR3 sequences, roughly 4% of which occur a single time. The biggest ten clones account for about 2.4% of the sample.

The TCR originated in a man in his forties or fifties with multiple sclerosis. Recombination linked TRBV5-6 to TRBJ2-5; the D region possibly corresponds to TRBD2 (5 bases align). The sample comprised PBMCs. CDR3 reads: CASSFEGTTRETQYF. The DNA sequence is given as TGTGCCAGCAGCTTCGAGGGTACCACAAGAGAGACCCAGTACTTC.